This T cell receptor (beta chain) is from a study of blood T cells in healthy people across ages. Together with a sample-barcoded 5' primer, a J-beta primer mix was included in a second PCR lasting about 7 to 11 cycles. MiXCR, applied by TCRdb to the 5' RACE reads, yields one record per CDR3 protein. The sample carries 380,000 or so distinct CDR3 sequences, 50% to 60% recorded once. Germline V CDR1 and CDR2: LGHNA, YSLEER. The V gene lost 4 bases and the J gene lost 0 bases, with 12 bases spanning the gap. The CDR3 contains 15 residues. The genes are TRBV4-3 and TRBJ1-2; D not resolved. Sequenced sample: blood. This TCR came from a man aged 55 to 69 in good health. This CDR3 reads CASSPAPSSNYGYTF. The DNA of the CDR3 is TGCGCCAGCAGCCCGGCGCCATCCTCTAACTATGGCTACACCTTC.